What follows are 18 T cell receptor beta chains derived from one specimen sequenced in a study of naive and memory T cell subsets. The SP2 primer and nested alpha and beta constant region primers amplified ligated cDNA in four rounds. TCRdb re-called the 5' RACE reads with MiXCR, one entry per CDR3 protein. The table includes 55,000 to 65,000 distinct CDR3 sequences, under 10% detected once. The library had UMIs added by 3' ligation of an oligonucleotide to TCR cDNA. The receptors were gathered from a female donor in good health.

This clonotype occurred many times. V and J are TRBV27 and TRBJ2-6, with a weak D call TRBD1 (6 bases). Germline CDR1 and CDR2: MNHEY and SMNVEV (reference sequence). The CDR3 spans 18 residues. V lost 4 bases and J lost 1, with 17 bases in between. CDR3 DNA sequence: TGTGCCAGCAGTTATGCCGCCCACACAGGGTCTGGGGCCAACGTCCTGACTTTC. Translated, it gives CASSYAAHTGSGANVLTF.

The sample holds many counts of this clonotype. V and J are TRBV6-5 and TRBJ2-1; 7 nucleotides line up with TRBD1. CDR3 length: 18 residues. With V trimmed by 5 bases and J by 1 base, 14 bases remained unmatched. In germline, CDR1 is MNHEY, CDR2 SVGAGI. The CDR3 nucleotides read TGTGCCAGCAGTCCGTGGGTAGGGGGCGCGTCGTCCTACAATGAGCAGTTCTTC. Translating it yields CASSPWVGGASSYNEQFF.

This clonotype was counted between two and nine times. The chain links TRBV18 to TRBJ1-1; a possible D gene is TRBD1 (6 bases). The CDR3 length is 11 residues. CDR1 is KGHSH, CDR2 LQKENI, per germline. Trimming took off 5 bases at V and 8 bases at J, with 9 bases between the two ends. The DNA of the CDR3 is TGTGCCAGCTCAGGACAGAGGGAAGCTTTCTTT. Its translation: CASSGQREAFF. The variable domain in full, with the rest retrieved from reference TRBV18 and TRBJ1-1, is NAGVMQNPRHLVRRRGQEARLRCSPMKGHSHVYWYRQLPEEGLKFMVYLQKENIIDESGMPKERFSAEFPKEGPSILRIQQVVRGDSAAYFCASSGQREAFFGQGTRLTVV.

This clonotype was picked up many times. The rearrangement links TRBV6-6 to TRBJ1-5, with D perhaps TRBD1 (5 bases). The CDR3 totals 16 residues. The germline gives CDR1 MNHNY, CDR2 SVGAGI (reference sequence). Trimming removed 5 bases from V and 3 bases from J, with 17 bases in between. Written as DNA, the CDR3 is TGTGCCAGCAGTAGACGGGGGACGGAGCTCAATCAGCCCCAGCATTTT. This encodes CASSRRGTELNQPQHF.

This clonotype was seen only a few times. The V and J genes are TRBV3-1 and TRBJ1-3; weak D call: TRBD1 (6 bases). V lost 1 base and J lost 2, with 12 bases in between. The CDR3 extends over 16 amino acids. Germline CDR1 reads LGHDT; CDR2 reads YNNKEL (reference sequence). The CDR3 protein is CASSQGSGGPGNTIYF. The CDR3 coding sequence is TGTGCCAGCAGCCAAGGGAGTGGGGGCCCTGGAAACACCATATATTTT.

V and J are TRBV6-5 and TRBJ1-1, with D possibly matching TRBD1 (6 bases). V was shortened by 7 bases and J by 4 bases, with 13 bases between the two germline ends. CDR1 is MNHEY and CDR2 is SVGAGI in the germline V gene. The CDR3 runs 13 residues. CDR3 residues: CASNLQGSTEAFF. The CDR3 DNA reads as TGTGCCAGCAACTTACAGGGTTCCACTGAAGCTTTCTTT.

In its sample, this clonotype was seen a few times. This chain uses TRBV29-1 with TRBJ2-3; 7 positions agree with TRBD1. V was clipped by 4 bases and J by 4 bases; unmatched bases: 14. CDR3 length: 16 amino acids. From germline, CDR1 is SQVTM and CDR2 ANQGSEA. The CDR3 region has the DNA TGCAGCGTTGCAACTTTCGACAGGGAAATTCCAGATACGCAGTATTTT. Amino acid sequence: CSVATFDREIPDTQYF.

The table lists this clonotype with a few counts. The rearrangement uses TRBV28 and TRBJ2-1; 8 nucleotides align to TRBD2. V lost 11 bases to trimming and J lost 0 bases; unmatched junction nucleotides: 6. Germline V lookup: CDR1 MDHEN, CDR2 SYDVKM. CDR3 length: 14 amino acids. The CDR3 protein is CAGTGGSSYNEQFF. The CDR3 nucleotides read TGTGCCGGAACGGGGGGGAGCTCCTACAATGAGCAGTTCTTC.

The chain uses TRBV6-5 and TRBJ1-1, with D maybe TRBD1 (5 bases). The CDR3 is made up of 14 amino acids. From germline, CDR1 is MNHEY and CDR2 SVGAGI. The V and J ends lost 2 bases and 3 bases respectively, with 10 bases between them. The CDR3 reads CASSYNQGYTEAFF. CDR3 in DNA: TGTGCCAGCAGTTACAACCAGGGCTACACTGAAGCTTTCTTT.

CDR3 DNA: TGTGCCAGCAGCGGGACAGGGGGCAATCAGCCCCAGCATTTT. Translated: CASSGTGGNQPQHF. This chain links TRBV7-9 with TRBJ1-5; 10 nucleotides line up with TRBD1. Germline V lookup: CDR1 SEHNR, CDR2 FQNEAQ (reference sequence). The V segment lost 5 bases and the J segment 2 bases; nucleotides outside the gene matches: 0. This CDR3 has 14 residues.

The genes are TRBV25-1 and TRBJ2-6; TRBD1 agrees at 9 bases. Germline V gene data show CDR1 as MGHDK and CDR2 as SYGVNS. V was clipped by 3 bases and J by 0 bases; unmatched bases: 6. This CDR3 comprises 18 residues. The CDR3 DNA sequence: TGTGCCAGCAGTGACACAGGGGGCCCTTTCTCTGGGGCCAACGTCCTGACTTTC. Translation: CASSDTGGPFSGANVLTF.

This clonotype was seen ten or more times. At one end the junction does not follow the germline gene, possibly because of a read error. This rearrangement joins TRBV2 to TRBJ1-1; D possibly corresponds to TRBD1 (5 bases). The CDR3 is 12 residues long. Germline V lookup: CDR1 SNHLY, CDR2 FYNNEI. The CDR3 protein is CASSAGNAEAFF. The CDR3 DNA sequence: TGTGCCAGCAGTGCAGGGAACGCTGAAGCTTTCTTT.

The rearrangement uses TRBV28 and TRBJ1-2; a possible D gene is TRBD1 (5 bases). The CDR3 sequence is 13 residues long. Germline values: CDR1 MDHEN, CDR2 SYDVKM. Trimming shortened V by 5 bases and J by 8 bases, and 15 bases separated the two germline ends. This CDR3 reads CASSLDTRVGYTF. CDR3 bases: TGTGCCAGCAGTCTAGACACCAGGGTGGGCTACACCTTC.

The chain carries TRBV6-2 or TRBV6-3 and TRBJ2-1; 7 positions agree with TRBD2. With V trimmed by 6 bases and J by 5 bases, 7 bases remained unmatched. CDR3 size: 14 residues. Per germline, CDR1 MNHEY and CDR2 SVGEGT. CDR3 bases: TGTGCCAGCAGAAATAGCGGGTTGGACAATGAGCAGTTCTTC. Encoded protein: CASRNSGLDNEQFF.

This clonotype has more than one count but fewer than ten. The chain recombines TRBV9 with TRBJ2-3; 7 nucleotides agree with TRBD2. There are 18 residues in the CDR3. V lost 0 bases, J lost 2 bases, and 12 bases stayed unmatched. Per the germline V gene, CDR1 is SGDLS and CDR2 is YYNGEE. CDR3 bases: TGTGCCAGCAGCGTAGGCCCAGGTGGGGGGGGTCCCACAGATACGCAGTATTTT. It is translated as CASSVGPGGGGPTDTQYF.

Many counts were recorded for this clonotype. The chain carries TRBV7-9 and TRBJ1-1, with TRBD1 matching 7 bases. With 1 base clipped from V and 5 bases from J, the junction kept 7 bases outside the gene matches. The CDR3 spans 15 residues. CDR1 SEHNR and CDR2 FQNEAQ come from the germline V gene (reference sequence). In DNA form, the CDR3 reads TGTGCCAGCAGCTTAGTTGGCCAGGGGGGAACTGAAGCTTTCTTT. Its protein is CASSLVGQGGTEAFF.

This clonotype was found a few times. The chain joins TRBV6-1 to TRBJ2-3; TRBD2 matches at 8 bases. The CDR3 consists of 17 residues. Unmatched junction bases numbered 9, after V lost 4 bases and J lost 0 bases. The V gene's germline CDR1 is MNHNS and CDR2 SASEGT. In DNA, the CDR3 is TGTGCCAGCAGTGTCCGGCCGGCGGGGGGTAGCACAGATACGCAGTATTTT. It is translated as CASSVRPAGGSTDTQYF.

The table lists this clonotype with many counts. The rearrangement joins TRBV24-1 to TRBJ2-1, with D perhaps matching TRBD1 (5 bases). V lost 4 bases, J lost 3 bases, and 15 bases lay in between. This CDR3 comprises 16 residues. Germline CDR1 and CDR2: KGHDR and SFDVKD. The CDR3 nucleotides read TGTGCCACCAGTGACCTACAGGCATCGGGCTACAATGAGCAGTTCTTC. Amino acids: CATSDLQASGYNEQFF.